This T cell receptor (beta chain) was identified in a study of blood T cell dynamics during melanoma immunotherapy. Findings and limits, study-wide: The most clonal sorted CD8+ subset, immune-effector cells, was closest to cell-free DNA CDR3 sequences. Clones driving repertoire changes may be melanoma-specific or general immune activation.

This CDR3 spans 15 amino acids. The V gene lost 6 bases and the J gene lost 3 bases, with 18 bases spanning the gap. The germline CDR1 and CDR2 sequences are MNHNS and SASEGT. To note about this clone: Its antigen is undetermined.

Time point reported: week 3, after first cycle of checkpoint inhibitor. Samples come from before therapy and from week 3 after the first blockade cycle. Assay: immunoSEQ multiplex PCR; the TCRdb copy retains only in-frame clones and omits some. The sample has roughly 16,000 clones; 94% are singletons. This sequence originates from a human donor with melanoma. The V and J genes are TRBV6-1 and TRBJ2-7; a weak D match, TRBD1 (5 bases). The sample was effector memory CD8+ T cells from blood, taken from a patient treated with checkpoint blockade. The CDR3: CASRAQTEPFYEQYF. CDR3 sequence (DNA): TGTGCCAGCAGGGCTCAGACAGAGCCGTTCTACGAGCAGTACTTC.